This T cell receptor beta chain is drawn from a study of blood T cell repertoires in COVID-19 (dated by TCRdb to about 2020). With respect to the entire study: The collaborator samples originated in the United States, Italy and Spain and spanned the acute and convalescent phases of COVID-19. The material from the prospective study consisted of cDNA or gDNA derived from T cells, B-cell-depleted T cells, or PBMCs. The samples were drawn from the first 160 participants of the ongoing ImmuneRACE study and from 1,254 subjects provided by 6 global collaborators. Where available, HLA class I and class II types were obtained from metadata supplied by the sample provider rather than from assay-based typing. The repertoires were released in a freely available public database intended as a resource for research on the immune response to SARS-CoV-2. Subjects who had been exposed to COVID-19, were actively infected with it, or had recovered from it provided the deeply sampled blood TCRbeta repertoires that made up the dataset. A de-identified subject ID, COVID-19 status, age in years and sex were almost always included in the sample metadata. What the study reported, not specific to this receptor: The amount of clinical and demographic metadata varied by source and participant and was provided uncurated.

In its sample, this clone was seen once. Its antigen is not yet known. Base qualities are not provided; no much larger clone lies one nucleotide away. The junction shows trimming of 3 bases on V and 0 bases on J, and the gene matches do not reach 1 base of it. Sequences KGHSH (CDR1) and LQKENI (CDR2) are obtained from the germline V gene. Reading from cysteine to phenylalanine, the CDR3 counts 15 amino acids. Only the CDR3 DNA stays, 45 bases, in frame from base 1. At one collaborating source in Seattle, patients were enrolled during active infection and were followed longitudinally through the course of disease. Collaborating institutions collected whole blood in K2EDTA tubes following their own protocols. For TCRbeta analysis, collaborators shipped samples in one of three forms: frozen whole blood, isolated PBMCs, or DNA extracted from either of those sample types. TCRbeta CDR3 regions were amplified from genomic DNA using the immunoSEQ Assay, a bias-controlled multiplex PCR. Per the authors' processing: The number of nucleated cells in each sample was estimated from the amplification of reference gene primers within the assay. To quantify the absolute abundance of each unique TCRbeta CDR3 rearrangement, sequence reads were collapsed and filtered. Productive Simpson clonality was computed per sample as the square root of Simpson's diversity index over productive rearrangements. The source is immuneACCESS, and TCRdb retained only in-frame sequences with V and J called. Part of the clones is not carried over; for the studies checked, unresolved V genes explain less than half of this, and the remainder is unexplained. The D gene and trimming were derived from the DNA, and the V and J assignments and clone size from that table. Here the sample has about 530,000 clones; about 89% occur a single time. In total, the top ten clones hold around 8% of the sample.

Input material: peripheral blood. In this chain, TRBV18 is recombined with TRBJ1-1; 10 bases in between match TRBD1. This clonotype was sampled from a woman aged 45-60 years with COVID-19, enrolled during active disease. The CDR3 amino acid sequence is: CASSPGTGVNTEAFF. The nucleotide sequence is given as TGTGCCAGCTCACCCGGGACAGGGGTGAACACTGAAGCTTTCTTT.